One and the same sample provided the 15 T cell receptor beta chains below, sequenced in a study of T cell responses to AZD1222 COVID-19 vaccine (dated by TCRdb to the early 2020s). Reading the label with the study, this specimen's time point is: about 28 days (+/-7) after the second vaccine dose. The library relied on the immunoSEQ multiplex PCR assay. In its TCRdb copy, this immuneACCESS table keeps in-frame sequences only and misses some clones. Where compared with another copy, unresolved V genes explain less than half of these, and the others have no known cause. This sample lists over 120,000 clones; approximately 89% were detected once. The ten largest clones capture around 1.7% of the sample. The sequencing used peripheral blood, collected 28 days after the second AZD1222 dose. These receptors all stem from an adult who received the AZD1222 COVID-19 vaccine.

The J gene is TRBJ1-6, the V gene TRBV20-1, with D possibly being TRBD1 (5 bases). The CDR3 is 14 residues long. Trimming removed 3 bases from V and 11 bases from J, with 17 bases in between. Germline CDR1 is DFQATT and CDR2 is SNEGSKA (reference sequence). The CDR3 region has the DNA TGCAGTGCTAGTAGCCGGGACTGGTACGCACCCCTCCACTTT. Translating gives CSASSRDWYAPLHF.

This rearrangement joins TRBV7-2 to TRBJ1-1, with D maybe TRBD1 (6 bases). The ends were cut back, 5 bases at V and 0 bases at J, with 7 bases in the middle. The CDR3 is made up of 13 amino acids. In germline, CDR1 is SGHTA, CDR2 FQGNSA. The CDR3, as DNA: TGTGCCAGCAGCCGGACAGTGAACACTGAAGCTTTCTTT. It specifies CASSRTVNTEAFF. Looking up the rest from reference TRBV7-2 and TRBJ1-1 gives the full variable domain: GAGVSQSPSNKVTEKGKDVELRCDPISGHTALYWYRQSLGQGLEFLIYFQGNSAPDKSGLPSDRFSAERTGGSVSTLTIQRTQQEDSAVYLCASSRTVNTEAFFGQGTRLTVV.

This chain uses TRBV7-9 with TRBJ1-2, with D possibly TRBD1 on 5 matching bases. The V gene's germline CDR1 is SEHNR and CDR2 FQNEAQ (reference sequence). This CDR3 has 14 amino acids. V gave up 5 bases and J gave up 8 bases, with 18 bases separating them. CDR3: CASSPDPTGRGYTF. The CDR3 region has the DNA TGTGCCAGCAGCCCCGACCCTACAGGTCGGGGCTACACCTTC.

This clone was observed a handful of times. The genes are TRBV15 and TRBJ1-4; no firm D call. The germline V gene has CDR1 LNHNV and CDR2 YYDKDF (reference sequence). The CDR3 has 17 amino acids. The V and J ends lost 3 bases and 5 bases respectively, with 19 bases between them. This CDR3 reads CATSSLASYEMNEKLFF. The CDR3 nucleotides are TGTGCCACCAGCAGTTTGGCCTCATATGAGATGAATGAAAAACTGTTTTTT. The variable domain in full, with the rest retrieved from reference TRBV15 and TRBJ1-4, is DAMVIQNPRYQVTQFGKPVTLSCSQTLNHNVMYWYQQKSSQAPKLLFHYYDKDFNNEADTPDNFQSRRPNTSFCFLDIRSPGLGDTAMYLCATSSLASYEMNEKLFFGSGTQLSVL.

The CDR3, as DNA: TGTGCCAGCAGCTCCCAACGGGAGGGCTTCCATGAGCAGTTCTTC. Translated: CASSSQREGFHEQFF. The rearrangement links TRBV5-4 to TRBJ2-1; 8 positions agree with TRBD2. V dropped 3 bases and J dropped 8; count of bases not matched to a gene: 10. Germline CDR1 is SGHNT and CDR2 is YYREEE (reference sequence). The CDR3 extends over 15 amino acids.

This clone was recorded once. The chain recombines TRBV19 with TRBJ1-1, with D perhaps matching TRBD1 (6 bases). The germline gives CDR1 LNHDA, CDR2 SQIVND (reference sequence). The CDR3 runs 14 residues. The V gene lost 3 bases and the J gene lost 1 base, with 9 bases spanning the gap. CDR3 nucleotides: TGTGCCAGTAGTATTACAGGGAGGAACACTGAAGCTTTCTTT. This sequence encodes CASSITGRNTEAFF.

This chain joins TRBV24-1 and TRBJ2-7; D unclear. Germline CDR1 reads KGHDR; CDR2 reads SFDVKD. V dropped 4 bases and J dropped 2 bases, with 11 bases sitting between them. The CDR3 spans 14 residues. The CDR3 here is CATSEPLPPYEQYF. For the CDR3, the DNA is TGTGCCACCAGTGAACCCTTGCCCCCCTACGAGCAGTACTTC.

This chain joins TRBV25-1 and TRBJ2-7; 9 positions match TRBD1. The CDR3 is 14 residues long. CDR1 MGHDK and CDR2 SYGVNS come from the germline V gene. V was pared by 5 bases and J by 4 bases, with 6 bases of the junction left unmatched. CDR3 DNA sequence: TGTGCCAGCAGTATGGGACAGGGAGGTTACGAGCAGTACTTC. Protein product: CASSMGQGGYEQYF.

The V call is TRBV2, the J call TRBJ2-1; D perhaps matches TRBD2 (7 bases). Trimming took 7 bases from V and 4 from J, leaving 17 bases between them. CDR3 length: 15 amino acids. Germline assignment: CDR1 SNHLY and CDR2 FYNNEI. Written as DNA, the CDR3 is TGTGCCAGCAACGGGGCGGGGGCGGAGTACAATGAGCAGTTCTTC. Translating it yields CASNGAGAEYNEQFF.

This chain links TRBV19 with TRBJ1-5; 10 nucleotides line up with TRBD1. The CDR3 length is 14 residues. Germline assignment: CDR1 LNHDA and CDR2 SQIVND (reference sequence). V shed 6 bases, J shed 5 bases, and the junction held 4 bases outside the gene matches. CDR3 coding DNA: TGTGCCAGTAGCCAAGGGACAGGGGATCAGCCCCAGCATTTT. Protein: CASSQGTGDQPQHF.

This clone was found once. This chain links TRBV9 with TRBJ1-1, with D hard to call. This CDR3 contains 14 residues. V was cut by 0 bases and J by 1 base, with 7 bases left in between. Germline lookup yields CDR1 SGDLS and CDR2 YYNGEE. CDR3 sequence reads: CASSVGAANTEAFF. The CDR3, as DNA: TGTGCCAGCAGCGTAGGGGCAGCGAACACTGAAGCTTTCTTT.

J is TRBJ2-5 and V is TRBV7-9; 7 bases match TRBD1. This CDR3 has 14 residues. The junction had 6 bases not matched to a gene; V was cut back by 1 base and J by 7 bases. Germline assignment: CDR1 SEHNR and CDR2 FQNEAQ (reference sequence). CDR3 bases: TGTGCCAGCAGCTTAGGGCAGGGGGTGGGGACCCAGTACTTC. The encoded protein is CASSLGQGVGTQYF.

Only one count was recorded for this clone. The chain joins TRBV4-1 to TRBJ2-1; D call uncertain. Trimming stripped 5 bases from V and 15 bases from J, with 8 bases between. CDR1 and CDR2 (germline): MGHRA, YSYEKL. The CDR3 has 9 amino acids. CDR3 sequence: CASSGTRFF. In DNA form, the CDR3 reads TGCGCCAGCAGCGGTACGAGGTTCTTC.

CDR3 nucleotides: TGTGCCATCAGCCCACGGGGGTCCAACGAGCAGTACTTC. Amino acid sequence: CAISPRGSNEQYF. The chain recombines TRBV10-3 with TRBJ2-7, with D maybe TRBD2 (6 bases). The CDR3 has 13 residues. V lost 6 bases and J 5 bases, leaving 14 bases between the germline ends. Per the germline V gene, CDR1 is ENHRY and CDR2 is SYGVKD.

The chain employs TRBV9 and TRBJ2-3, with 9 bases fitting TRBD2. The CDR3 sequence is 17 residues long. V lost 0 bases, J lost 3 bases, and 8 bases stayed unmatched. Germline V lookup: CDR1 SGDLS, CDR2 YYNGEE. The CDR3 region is CASSVGVGGRGTDTQYF. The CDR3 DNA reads TGTGCCAGCAGCGTAGGAGTAGGCGGGAGGGGGACAGATACGCAGTATTTT.